By share, the clone carrying this T cell receptor (beta chain) counts as medium-sized. Its matching antigen is unknown. This entry belongs to a study of OX40 agonist ivuxolimab in advanced cancers. The study, taken as a whole, reports: Circulating CD4+ and CD8+ T cells showed clonal expansion by week 6 at 0.1 to 3.0 mg/kg.

Here immunoSEQ multiplex PCR was the method, and the copy in TCRdb shows in-frame clones only, minus some. The sample has roughly 49,000 clones, under 90% seen once. The CDR3 has 12 residues. In germline, CDR1 is SGHDT, CDR2 YYEEEE. V was cut by 3 bases and J by 5 bases, with 6 bases left in between. The sample consisted of CD4+ or CD8+ T cells sorted from blood, taken in a trial of the OX40 agonist ivuxolimab. The chain carries TRBV5-6 and TRBJ2-1; D gene uncertain. This receptor was taken from an adult with an advanced solid tumor such as melanoma, head and neck, liver or kidney cancer. In DNA, the CDR3 is TGTGCCAGCAGCTGGACCGACAATGAGCAGTTCTTC. This translates into CASSWTDNEQFF.